At least ten counts were recorded for the clone carrying this T cell receptor beta chain. Its specificity is not known. Generated by immunoSEQ multiplex PCR, the TCRdb table keeps only in-frame clones and is missing some. The top ten hold under 15% of the sample, which has approximately 480,000 clones, about 75% seen once. Within Nashville, Tennessee resided all donors, each a Caucasian adult. This record belongs to a study of shared clonotypes between healthy human individuals. This CDR3 is built from 12 residues. V shed 6 bases, J shed 4 bases, and the junction held 6 bases outside the gene matches. The V gene's germline CDR1 is SQVTM and CDR2 ANQGSEA. Whole-study results and caveats: Donor scarcity curtailed the genetic and exposure-history diversity represented herein. The researchers took only blood, and tissue repertoires probably look different.

The specimen sequenced was PBMCs. This receptor was taken from a woman between 35 and 50 years old in good health. Some clones in this sample may be carry-over from other donors' samples. The V and J genes are TRBV29-1 and TRBJ2-7; 7 nucleotides match TRBD1. The chain's CDR3 is CSVGDSQYEQYF. The CDR3 coding sequence is TGCAGCGTGGGGGACAGTCAGTACGAGCAGTACTTC.